This TCR beta chain was recovered during a study of blood T cell repertoires in COVID-19. About the research overall: PBMCs, B-cell-depleted T cells, or T cells provided the cDNA or gDNA that made up the material.

From germline, CDR1 is SGHNT and CDR2 YYREEE (reference sequence). The V end lost 0 bases, the J end lost 0 bases, and 7 bases lay between the germline ends. This CDR3 has 15 residues. Assay used: immunoSEQ multiplex PCR; TCRdb lists only in-frame clones, some missing. Of about 120,000 clones in the sample, 77% were seen once. This TCR came from a human donor in a cohort sampled during active COVID-19. The sequenced sample consisted of peripheral blood. This chain connects TRBV5-4 to TRBJ1-5; D unclear. CDR3 sequence: CASSLETDSNQPQHF. In DNA form, the CDR3 reads TGTGCCAGCAGCTTGGAAACAGATAGCAATCAGCCCCAGCATTTT.